This T cell receptor beta chain comes out of a study of blood T cell repertoires in COVID-19. Study information: Sources were T cells, B-cell-depleted T cells, or PBMCs; the material itself was cDNA or gDNA.

Germline lookup yields CDR1 SGHTA and CDR2 FQGNSA. Trimming took 5 bases from V and 6 from J; bases not matched to a gene: 4. CDR3 length: 13 amino acids. In the study's own analysis: It was from reference gene primer amplification that nucleated cell counts were estimated. TCRdb's table, derived via immunoSEQ multiplex PCR, lists solely in-frame clones and lacks some. From that table come the V and J calls and clone size; the DNA was used to work out D and trimming. The sample carries hundreds of thousands of clones, nearly 90% recorded once. The clonotype was recovered from a woman aged 18 to 35 with acute COVID-19. This sequence joins TRBV7-2 and TRBJ2-1, with TRBD2 matching 7 bases. Sequenced material: PBMCs or T cells enriched from blood (not recorded which). The CDR3 DNA is TGTGCCAGCAGCCCGGGACTACCCAATGAGCAGTTCTTC. Its translation is CASSPGLPNEQFF.